This TCR beta chain was identified during a study of blood T cell repertoires in COVID-19 (dated by TCRdb to between 2020 and 2021). With respect to the entire study: Samples covering the acute and convalescent phases of COVID-19 were provided by collaborators in the United States, Italy and Spain. The prospective study material was composed of cDNA or gDNA derived from T cells, B-cell-depleted T cells, or PBMCs. The dataset comprised deeply sampled blood TCRbeta repertoires from subjects exposed to, actively infected with, or recovered from COVID-19. The repertoires were released in a freely available public database intended as a resource for research on the immune response to SARS-CoV-2. Samples were obtained from the ongoing ImmuneRACE study (first 160 participants) and from about 1,300 subjects provided by 6 global collaborators. Sample metadata almost always included a de-identified subject ID, COVID-19 status, age in years and sex. HLA class I and class II types, where available, came from metadata supplied by the sample provider rather than from assay-based typing. The research as a whole found: The amount of clinical and demographic metadata varied by source and participant and was provided uncurated.

A word on this clone: Its antigen target is currently unknown. Base qualities are not at hand, and no much larger clone is one base apart.

TCRbeta CDR3 regions were amplified from genomic DNA by means of the immunoSEQ Assay, a bias-controlled multiplex PCR. The original pipeline was this. Nucleated cell counts per sample were estimated from amplification of reference gene primers within the assay. To quantify the absolute abundance of each unique TCRbeta CDR3 rearrangement, sequence reads were collapsed and filtered. For each sample, productive Simpson clonality was calculated as the square root of Simpson's diversity index across productive rearrangements. Drawn from immuneACCESS, this table holds only the in-frame rearrangements with V and J called that TCRdb kept. Clones are partly lost; checked studies trace under half to an unresolved V gene and leave the rest unexplained. The D gene and trimming were derived from the DNA, and the V and J assignments and clone size from that table. The sample has 120,000 or so clones on record, 75% to 90% of them singletons. Approximately 2% of the sample belongs to the ten largest clones.

Collaborating institutions collected whole blood in K2EDTA tubes following their own protocols. For TCRbeta analysis, collaborators shipped samples as frozen whole blood, isolated PBMCs, or DNA extracted from either of those sample types. The germline V end is reduced by 4 bases and the J end by 3 bases; junction bases left unmatched: 5. The CDR3 runs 15 amino acids, cysteine and phenylalanine included. The kept DNA is CDR3 alone, 45 bases in frame from the first base. CDR1 and CDR2 (SGHRS, YFSETQ) derive from the germline V gene. Sequencing was performed on peripheral blood. Here the chain combines TRBV5-1 and TRBJ2-2; the junction holds 8 bases that match TRBD2. This clonotype was sampled from a man between 65 and 79 years old with acute or convalescent COVID-19. In nucleotide form, the sequence is TGCGCCAGCAGCCCCGTCGGGGGGGACACCGGGGAGCTGTTTTTT. Translated, it reads CASSPVGGDTGELFF.